This TCR beta chain was captured in a study of blood T cell repertoires in COVID-19. Looking at the study overall: COVID-19 samples collected from the United States, Italy and Spain covered acute and convalescent phases. PBMCs, B-cell-depleted T cells, or T cells provided the cDNA or gDNA that made up the material.

V shed 5 bases, J shed 5 bases, and the junction held 4 bases outside the gene matches. Germline loops: CDR1 LNHDA, CDR2 SQIVND (reference sequence). CDR3 length equals 14 residues. Original data processing: The assay estimated nucleated cells by amplifying reference gene primers. The assay was immunoSEQ multiplex PCR, and TCRdb's table has in-frame clones only and misses some. V, J and clone size derive from that table, while D and trimming were established from the DNA sequence. The sample carries more than 90,000 clones, roughly 87% recorded once. The receptor was derived from a man of 80 years or more with acute or convalescent COVID-19. This chain links TRBV19 with TRBJ2-3; the match to TRBD2 covers 10 bases. What was sequenced was peripheral blood. CDR3: CASSGLAGVDTQYF. CDR3 in DNA: TGTGCCAGTAGTGGGCTAGCGGGAGTAGATACGCAGTATTTT.